These 27 T cell receptor beta chains originate from one sample sequenced in a study of blood T cell repertoires in COVID-19. Some clones are missing from TCRdb's copy, which holds only in-frame ones; the method was immunoSEQ multiplex PCR. The sample holds approximately 300,000 clones, approximately 90% seen once. The sequenced sample was peripheral blood. The receptors here all came from a woman aged 25-40 years with COVID-19, enrolled during active disease.

This chain uses TRBV9 with TRBJ2-1; D is unclear. With 0 bases removed from V and 6 bases from J, the gap between germline ends came to 13 bases. CDR1 and CDR2 (germline): SGDLS, YYNGEE. The CDR3 is 15 residues long. In DNA form, the CDR3 reads TGTGCCAGCAGCGTAGCTTGGAGTAGAAGCAATGAGCAGTTCTTC. Its translation: CASSVAWSRSNEQFF.

The V gene is TRBV21-1, the J gene TRBJ2-7; the table calls TRBD2, which could not be checked here. TRBV21-1 corresponds to a pseudogene. The CDR3 consists of 13 residues. The CDR3 DNA reads TGTGCCAGCACGGATGACTGCTCCTACGAGCAGTACTTC. As protein: CASTDDCSYEQYF.

Written as DNA, the CDR3 is TGCGCCAGCAGACCAGGGAACTATGGCTACACCTTC. Translating gives CASRPGNYGYTF. This chain uses TRBV10-2 with TRBJ1-2; D is possibly TRBD1 (5 bases). In germline, CDR1 is WSHSY, CDR2 SAAADI. Trimming took 6 bases from V and 2 from J, leaving 7 bases between them. The length of the CDR3 is 12 residues.

The rearrangement uses TRBV29-1 and TRBJ2-5; 11 bases agree with TRBD2. With 8 bases clipped from V and 3 bases from J, the junction kept 5 bases outside the gene matches. The CDR3 is 13 residues long. Germline V gives CDR1 SQVTM, CDR2 ANQGSEA. The CDR3 reads CSPGTSGEETQYF. CDR3 in DNA: TGCAGCCCGGGGACTAGCGGAGAAGAGACCCAGTACTTC.

V is TRBV7-8 and J is TRBJ1-6, with 7 bases aligning to TRBD1. The CDR3 has 13 amino acids. V dropped 5 bases and J dropped 13; count of bases not matched to a gene: 8. The germline V gene encodes CDR1 SGHVS and CDR2 FQNEAQ. CDR3 protein: CASSLQGDSPLHF. The CDR3 nucleotides are TGTGCCAGCAGCCTGCAGGGGGACTCCCCCCTCCACTTT.

The V and J genes are TRBV4-3 and TRBJ2-7; weak D call: TRBD1 (5 bases). Trimming took 0 bases from V and 0 from J, leaving 12 bases between them. Germline CDR1 reads LGHNA; CDR2 reads YSLEER. The CDR3 consists of 16 residues. CDR3 coding DNA: TGCGCCAGCAGCCAAGATGGGGCAGGGTTCTCCTACGAGCAGTACTTC. Its protein is CASSQDGAGFSYEQYF.

This clone was picked up one time. The CDR3 nucleotides read TGTGCCAGCAGCGAAAGTAGCGGGAGTATCGACGAGCAGTACTTC. Amino acids: CASSESSGSIDEQYF. The rearrangement uses TRBV5-6 and TRBJ2-7; TRBD2 matches at 9 bases. Germline-derived CDR1 and CDR2 are SGHDT and YYEEEE. V dropped 4 bases and J dropped 5; count of bases not matched to a gene: 10. There are 15 residues in the CDR3.

The rearrangement links TRBV19 to TRBJ1-5, with 7 bases matching TRBD1. CDR3 size: 19 residues. CDR1 is LNHDA, CDR2 SQIVND, per germline (reference sequence). V shed 9 bases, J shed 0 bases, and the junction held 20 bases outside the gene matches. The CDR3 nucleotides are TGTGCCAGCAGTCTCCTAAACCGGGACAGCACATATAGCAATCAGCCCCAGCATTTT. It encodes CASSLLNRDSTYSNQPQHF.

This chain uses TRBV5-4 with TRBJ2-5, with D perhaps TRBD1 (6 bases). The length of the CDR3 is 16 residues. With 4 bases removed from V and 4 bases from J, the gap between germline ends came to 20 bases. The germline gives CDR1 SGHNT, CDR2 YYREEE (reference sequence). This CDR3 reads CASSPGGGHGRETQYF. CDR3 coding DNA: TGTGCCAGCAGCCCTGGGGGCGGGCACGGGCGAGAGACCCAGTACTTC.

The J gene is TRBJ1-4, the V gene TRBV28; 7 nucleotides line up with TRBD1. V lost 2 bases and J lost 1; bases outside the gene matches: 1. The germline V gene has CDR1 MDHEN and CDR2 SYDVKM. This CDR3 contains 15 residues. For the CDR3, the DNA is TGTGCCAGCAGTTTAAGACAGGGAACTAATGAAAAACTGTTTTTT. Translating gives CASSLRQGTNEKLFF.

This clone came up once. The CDR3 is CASSQAGGDTEAFF. The CDR3 coding sequence is TGTGCCAGCAGCCAGGCGGGCGGGGACACTGAAGCTTTCTTT. The chain carries TRBV3-1 (or the pseudogene TRBV3-2) and TRBJ1-1; D unclear. The CDR3 is 14 residues long. The germline V gene encodes CDR1 LGHDT and CDR2 YNNKEL (reference sequence). Trimming stripped 3 bases from V and 3 bases from J, with 11 bases between.

V gene TRBV2 combines with J gene TRBJ1-2; 9 bases match TRBD1. Germline CDR1 is SNHLY and CDR2 is FYNNEI. The CDR3 extends over 13 amino acids. J was trimmed by 8 bases and V by 1 base; bases with no gene match: 2. In DNA form, the CDR3 reads TGTGCCAGCAGTGAAGATGGACAGGGGGGCTACACCTTC. As protein: CASSEDGQGGYTF.

The chain combines TRBV30 with TRBJ2-7; the match to TRBD2 covers 8 bases. The germline gives CDR1 GTSNPN, CDR2 SVGIG (reference sequence). V was pared by 4 bases and J by 5 bases, with 13 bases of the junction left unmatched. The CDR3 has 15 amino acids. Written as DNA, the CDR3 is TGTGCCTGGACGTTATACAGCGGGAGAGATAACGAGCAGTACTTC. Translating gives CAWTLYSGRDNEQYF.

The chain uses TRBV6-5 and TRBJ2-4; 8 bases are a match to TRBD1. Germline-derived CDR1 and CDR2 are MNHEY and SVGAGI. The CDR3 length is 12 residues. V lost 6 bases and J lost 8; bases outside the gene matches: 3. The CDR3 is CASRLQGDIQYF. The CDR3 nucleotides read TGTGCCAGCAGACTACAGGGGGACATTCAGTACTTC.

The chain carries TRBV28 and TRBJ1-5; TRBD1 matches at 9 bases. The V segment lost 5 bases and the J segment 6 bases; nucleotides outside the gene matches: 5. Germline CDR1 and CDR2: MDHEN and SYDVKM. The CDR3 runs 14 residues. The CDR3 spells CASSRTGDGQPQHF. CDR3 DNA sequence: TGTGCCAGCAGTCGGACAGGGGATGGTCAGCCCCAGCATTTT.

This chain uses TRBV18 with TRBJ2-2; 8 nucleotides line up with TRBD1. Germline CDR1 is KGHSH and CDR2 is LQKENI. The CDR3 covers 16 residues. V dropped 3 bases and J dropped 6; count of bases not matched to a gene: 9. The chain's CDR3 is CASSPFTGQESGELFF. CDR3 in DNA: TGTGCCAGCTCACCGTTTACGGGACAGGAATCCGGGGAGCTGTTTTTT.

J is TRBJ1-2 and V is TRBV7-9, with TRBD1 identical over 7 bases. The CDR3 consists of 16 residues. The V gene end was trimmed by 5 bases and the J gene end by 0 bases; junction bases not matched to a gene: 9. Germline CDR1 reads SEHNR; CDR2 reads FQNEAQ (reference sequence). DNA of the CDR3: TGTGCCAGCAGCCGTTTTGACAGGGCACCTAACTATGGCTACACCTTC. Its translation: CASSRFDRAPNYGYTF.

This clone was counted a few times. The rearrangement joins TRBV6-5 to TRBJ1-5, with a weak D call TRBD1 (5 bases). V was cut by 7 bases and J by 4 bases, with 14 bases left in between. The CDR3 runs 14 residues. CDR1 is MNHEY, CDR2 SVGAGI, per germline. CDR3 DNA: TGTGCCAGCAAACCGAGACCAGGGAATCAGCCCCAGCATTTT. Translation gives CASKPRPGNQPQHF.

The chain combines TRBV18 with TRBJ1-2; TRBD1 matches 7 bases. The CDR3 extends over 15 amino acids. Unmatched junction bases numbered 5, after V lost 0 bases and J lost 4 bases. Germline lookup yields CDR1 KGHSH and CDR2 LQKENI. CDR3 loop: CASSPPGQRLYGYTF. CDR3 DNA: TGTGCCAGCTCACCACCGGGACAGAGACTCTATGGCTACACCTTC.

V usage is TRBV11-2 and J usage is TRBJ2-7; perhaps TRBD1 as D (6 bases). The germline CDR1 and CDR2 sequences are SGHAT and FQNNGV. CDR3 length equals 15 residues. Trimming took off 2 bases at V and 0 bases at J, with 11 bases between the two ends. CDR3 protein: CASSLNRDISYEQYF. The CDR3 DNA reads as TGTGCCAGCAGCTTAAACCGGGACATCTCCTACGAGCAGTACTTC.

This clone was seen a few times. The chain links TRBV11-2 to TRBJ2-7; possible D gene TRBD2, 5 bases. Trimming stripped 7 bases from V and 4 bases from J, with 23 bases between. There are 16 residues in the CDR3. Germline loops: CDR1 SGHAT, CDR2 FQNNGV. CDR3 bases: TGTGCCAGCATCCTATCTTCAACGGGAACCCCTTACGAGCAGTACTTC. Protein product: CASILSSTGTPYEQYF.

DNA for the CDR3: TGTGCCAGCAGCCAACGGGGAGGGAGCACAGATACGCAGTATTTT. This gives the protein CASSQRGGSTDTQYF. V is TRBV14 and J is TRBJ2-3; 7 nucleotides align to TRBD2. The CDR3 runs 15 residues. V dropped 2 bases and J dropped 0; count of bases not matched to a gene: 2. The germline CDR1 and CDR2 sequences are SGHDN and FVKESK.

The sample holds one count of this clone. The chain is built from TRBV18 and TRBJ2-6; D is unresolved. The germline V gene encodes CDR1 KGHSH and CDR2 LQKENI. V lost 2 bases, J lost 4 bases, and 18 bases lay in between. CDR3 size: 18 residues. CDR3 nucleotides: TGTGCCAGCTCACCATCGGTTTCACTTAACGCCGGGGCCAACGTCCTGACTTTC. Protein: CASSPSVSLNAGANVLTF.

The genes are TRBV2 and TRBJ2-3; possibly TRBD1 for D (5 bases). The CDR3 has 13 amino acids. V was trimmed by 6 bases and J by 2 bases, leaving 9 bases between them. The germline CDR1 and CDR2 sequences are SNHLY and FYNNEI. In DNA, the CDR3 is TGTGCCAGCAGGAAGGACACCACAGATACGCAGTATTTT. Translation: CASRKDTTDTQYF.

The V gene is TRBV3-1 (or the pseudogene TRBV3-2), the J gene TRBJ2-7; D remains ambiguous. Germline CDR1 LGHDT, CDR2 YNNKEL (reference sequence). The V gene lost 1 base and the J gene lost 4 bases, with 11 bases spanning the gap. This CDR3 is built from 14 residues. CDR3 nucleotides: TGTGCCAGCAGCCAAGGTCCCTTTCTATACGAGCAGTACTTC. It translates to CASSQGPFLYEQYF.

The V call is TRBV27, the J call TRBJ1-2; 10 bases are a match to TRBD1. Trimming cost V 4 bases and J 8 bases; bases outside gene matches: 7. The CDR3 spans 14 residues. Germline values: CDR1 MNHEY, CDR2 SMNVEV (reference sequence). In nucleotides, the CDR3 is TGTGCCAGCAGTTACAGGGACAGGGGATTCGGCTACACCTTC. It specifies CASSYRDRGFGYTF.

The V and J genes are TRBV11-2 and TRBJ2-2; maybe TRBD1 (6 bases). The CDR3 has 14 residues. CDR1 and CDR2 from the germline V gene are SGHAT and FQNNGV. Trimming stripped 5 bases from V and 2 bases from J, with 9 bases between. Written as DNA, the CDR3 is TGTGCCAGCAGCACAGGGATCAACACCGGGGAGCTGTTTTTT. It translates to CASSTGINTGELFF. Full variable domain (missing parts from reference TRBV11-2 and TRBJ2-2): EAGVAQSPRYKIIEKRQSVAFWCNPISGHATLYWYQQILGQGPKLLIQFQNNGVVDDSQLPKDRFSAERLKGVDSTLKIQPAKLEDSAVYLCASSTGINTGELFFGEGSRLTVL.